This T cell receptor (beta chain) stems from a study of blood T cell repertoires in COVID-19. This CDR3 has 15 residues. V was clipped by 5 bases and J by 3 bases; unmatched bases: 7. Germline values: CDR1 SGHTA, CDR2 FQGNSA. Measured with immunoSEQ multiplex PCR; TCRdb has only the in-frame clones, and not every one. This sample yields approximately 61,000 clones, of which over 75% are seen a single time; about a fifth belongs to the top ten. This sequence was found in a man older than 75 with active or convalescent COVID-19. Specimen: peripheral blood. The chain recombines TRBV7-2 with TRBJ1-5; TRBD1 agrees at 7 bases. As DNA, the CDR3 is TGTGCCAGCAGCCCAGGGACAGCGAACAATCAGCCCCAGCATTTT. It is translated as CASSPGTANNQPQHF.